This paragraph covers one T cell receptor beta chain sequence. Its antigen is undetermined. Combining a sample-barcoded 5' primer with a J-beta primer mix, a second PCR ran for roughly 7 to 12 cycles. From each sample, at least 2.5 million paired-end reads containing CDR3 were obtained. TCRdb fed the 5' RACE reads into MiXCR, producing one record per CDR3 protein. The table lists around 1.5 million distinct CDR3 sequences, approximately 59% of them singletons. This sample was included in a study of blood T cells in healthy people across ages. V was pared by 0 bases and J by 4 bases, with 7 bases of the junction left unmatched. This CDR3 comprises 15 residues. Germline CDR1 reads DFQATT; CDR2 reads SNEGSKA (reference sequence). Donors each provided roughly 11 milliliters of peripheral blood. Findings of the study overall: Naive T cell percentage and TCR beta diversity correlated strongly. Per million T cells, the diversity of TCR beta decreased roughly linearly as age advanced.

The sample consisted of blood. This receptor was taken from a man in his late teens or twenties in good health. This chain links TRBV20-1 with TRBJ2-3; 7 bases agree with TRBD1. In DNA form, the CDR3 reads TGCAGTGCTAGAGATACAGGGGCGACCCCAGATACGCAGTATTTT. This encodes CSARDTGATPDTQYF.